The source of this T cell receptor (beta chain) is a study of blood T cell repertoires in COVID-19. Study overall: Researchers got acute and convalescent COVID-19 samples from the United States, Italy and Spain. From T cells, B-cell-depleted T cells, or PBMCs came the material, which was cDNA or gDNA.

Original processing methods: Estimates of nucleated cell counts were drawn from the amplification of reference gene primers. Clones were read by immunoSEQ multiplex PCR, and TCRdb kept only the in-frame ones, dropping some. That table furnishes V, J and clone size, whereas the DNA furnished D and trimming. The table has 140,000 to 150,000 clones, 60% to 85% seen once. V was shortened by 2 bases and J by 1 base, with 8 bases between the two germline ends. The CDR3 runs 14 residues. Germline CDR1 MNHNY, CDR2 SVGAGI (reference sequence). The chain employs TRBV6-6 and TRBJ2-5; no definite D call. This clonotype was obtained from a man aged 50 to 60 with acute or convalescent COVID-19. Sequencing was done on a sample of peripheral blood. CDR3: CASSYITAQETQYF. CDR3 coding DNA: TGTGCCAGCAGTTACATAACAGCCCAAGAGACCCAGTACTTC.